These T cell receptor beta chains were read from a single sample in a study of T cells in Graves' hyperthyroidism and ophthalmopathy. From the multiplex PCR reads, TCRdb called clonotypes with MiXCR, one entry per CDR3 protein. The table records more than 500,000 distinct CDR3 sequences, roughly 17% of them present only once. Sequencing was carried out using blood. Receptors were obtained from a young woman with Graves' hyperthyroidism. Both conserved end residues are part of each CDR3. The order of the fields is clone size, J gene, D gene, V gene, CDR3 protein, CDR3 DNA. D genes are given only for firm matches. The listing skips clone size in some rows; elsewhere it reads once, few, many or a size class.

clone size: many
J gene: TRBJ2-5
D gene: TRBD1
V gene: TRBV5-1
CDR3 protein: CASSVGTVTETQYF
CDR3 DNA: TGCGCCAGCAGCGTAGGGACAGTGACGGAGACCCAGTACTTC

clone size: -
J gene: TRBJ2-1
D gene: -
V gene: TRBV7-9
CDR3 protein: CASSPLLPGEQFF
CDR3 DNA: TGTGCCAGCAGTCCCCTCCTCCCAGGTGAGCAGTTCTTC

clone size: many
J gene: TRBJ1-1
D gene: -
V gene: TRBV5-1
CDR3 protein: CASSSIRTDMNTEAFF
CDR3 DNA: TGCGCCAGCAGCTCAATCCGGACAGACATGAACACTGAAGCTTTCTTT

clone size: many
J gene: TRBJ1-1
D gene: -
V gene: TRBV29-1
CDR3 protein: CSAGRLNTEAFF
CDR3 DNA: TGCAGCGCGGGACGCCTTAACACTGAAGCTTTCTTT

clone size: many
J gene: TRBJ2-1
D gene: TRBD2
V gene: TRBV30
CDR3 protein: CAWVGTSLTSYNEQFF
CDR3 DNA: TGTGCCTGGGTGGGGACTAGCCTCACCTCCTACAATGAGCAGTTCTTC

clone size: -
J gene: TRBJ2-5
D gene: TRBD1
V gene: TRBV28
CDR3 protein: CASSSTGTGFFETQYF
CDR3 DNA: TGTGCCAGCAGTTCAACCGGGACAGGGTTTTTCGAGACCCAGTACTTC

clone size: many
J gene: TRBJ2-3
D gene: -
V gene: TRBV27
CDR3 protein: CASRFYRDAITDTQYF
CDR3 DNA: TGTGCCAGCAGGTTTTACCGGGATGCAATCACAGATACGCAGTATTTT

clone size: -
J gene: TRBJ2-3
D gene: TRBD2
V gene: TRBV28
CDR3 protein: CASSRRTSGSAPDTQYF
CDR3 DNA: TGTGCCAGCAGTCGGCGGACTAGCGGGAGTGCCCCAGATACGCAGTATTTT

clone size: many
J gene: TRBJ2-5
D gene: TRBD2
V gene: TRBV11-2
CDR3 protein: CASSLLAGERETQYF
CDR3 DNA: TGTGCCAGCAGCTTACTAGCGGGAGAGAGAGAGACCCAGTACTTC

clone size: few
J gene: TRBJ1-2
D gene: -
V gene: TRBV5-6
CDR3 protein: CASSFTEDYGYTF
CDR3 DNA: TGTGCCAGCAGCTTCACGGAGGACTATGGCTACACCTTC

clone size: -
J gene: TRBJ2-3
D gene: -
V gene: TRBV30
CDR3 protein: CAWSVGILADTQYF
CDR3 DNA: TGTGCCTGGAGTGTAGGAATACTAGCAGATACGCAGTATTTT

clone size: -
J gene: TRBJ1-2
D gene: -
V gene: TRBV11-2
CDR3 protein: CASSLDKRDTFYGYTF
CDR3 DNA: TGTGCCAGCAGCTTAGATAAGAGGGACACCTTCTATGGCTACACCTTC

clone size: -
J gene: TRBJ2-7
D gene: -
V gene: TRBV7-2
CDR3 protein: CASSSKRNSYEQYF
CDR3 DNA: TGTGCCAGCAGCTCAAAGCGGAACTCCTACGAGCAGTACTTC

clone size: few
J gene: TRBJ2-7
D gene: -
V gene: TRBV2
CDR3 protein: CASSDPRYYEQYF
CDR3 DNA: TGTGCCAGCAGTGATCCGCGGTACTACGAGCAGTACTTC

clone size: few
J gene: TRBJ1-1
D gene: -
V gene: TRBV5-1
CDR3 protein: CASSSSGYRGTEAFF
CDR3 DNA: TGCGCCAGCAGCTCCTCGGGGTACCGAGGCACTGAAGCTTTCTTT

clone size: many
J gene: TRBJ2-7
D gene: -
V gene: TRBV7-8
CDR3 protein: CASSLGSDYEQYF
CDR3 DNA: TGTGCCAGCAGCTTAGGTTCTGACTACGAGCAGTACTTC

clone size: many
J gene: TRBJ2-1
D gene: -
V gene: TRBV11-3
CDR3 protein: CASSLDSAYNEQFF
CDR3 DNA: TGTGCCAGCAGCTTAGATAGTGCGTACAATGAGCAGTTCTTC

clone size: many
J gene: TRBJ1-6
D gene: TRBD1
V gene: TRBV11-2
CDR3 protein: CASSPWTGTSYNSPLHF
CDR3 DNA: TGTGCCAGCAGCCCATGGACAGGGACTTCGTATAATTCACCCCTCCACTTT

clone size: -
J gene: TRBJ1-1
D gene: TRBD1
V gene: TRBV6-1
CDR3 protein: CASSERGDRTKTEAFF
CDR3 DNA: TGTGCCAGCAGTGAAAGGGGGGACAGGACTAAGACTGAAGCTTTCTTT

clone size: many
J gene: TRBJ2-1
D gene: TRBD2
V gene: TRBV27
CDR3 protein: CASSLWGGNEQFF
CDR3 DNA: TGTGCCAGCAGTTTATGGGGGGGGAATGAGCAGTTCTTC

clone size: -
J gene: TRBJ2-1
D gene: -
V gene: TRBV4-2
CDR3 protein: CASSQILYGNYEQFF
CDR3 DNA: TGTGCCAGCAGCCAGATACTCTATGGGAACTACGAGCAGTTCTTC

clone size: many
J gene: TRBJ2-7
D gene: -
V gene: TRBV7-2
CDR3 protein: CASSLAPLGTGYEQYF
CDR3 DNA: TGTGCCAGCAGCTTAGCCCCGCTGGGTACTGGTTACGAGCAGTACTTC